This T cell receptor beta chain appears in the sequencing data of a study of monozygotic twins with cystic fibrosis (dated by TCRdb to the early 2020s). The study in broad terms: Barcoded libraries were prepared with roughly 16 PCR cycles from around 3 micrograms of fragmented DNA. Data for three of the twin pairs had already been reported earlier in a different context. The cohort comprised ten female and six male twin pairs aged roughly 2.0 to 40 years, median around 9 years, mostly children and adolescents. On the day blood was drawn, the twins' weight-for-height and FEVPerc (FEV1 disease centile) were ranked against those of the 800 to 1,100 cohort participants. TCR beta repertoires were compared within and between 16 monozygotic twin pairs with cystic fibrosis so that genetic influence on V and J gene usage could be assessed.

The twin pairs came from the European Cystic Fibrosis Twin and Sibling Study Cohort, a cohort that recruited patients from 150 to 200 CF clinics across 14 European countries. Zygosity and CFTR genotype were confirmed in-house, and zygosity was tested by multiplex PCR of nine short tandem repeat loci. Peripheral blood was taken from each twin, and clinical parameters were recorded on the day of blood sampling. Phenol/chloroform extraction was used to isolate genomic DNA from peripheral blood cells, and the DNA was then kept in TE buffer at 4 degrees C. Following the manufacturer's instructions, TCR beta CDR3 regions were amplified by multiplex PCR with the immunoSEQ immune profiling system. Sequencing was performed on an Illumina NextSeq system. As for how the authors treated the data: Sequence data were processed on the immunoSEQ Analyzer platform, and clonality was calculated as the square root of Simpson's index of productive rearrangements. Similarity in V and J usage was measured by Jensen-Shannon distance, and OLGA was used to compute CDR3 generation probabilities. Shared CDR3 sequences were searched in the immuneACCESS database (August 2020) and in VDJdb (December 2020). TCRdb retrieved this table from immuneACCESS and kept in-frame rearrangements only. Not all clones are present; in checked studies, unresolved V genes account for under half, and no reason is known for the remainder. V, J and clone size reflect that table, while D and trimming were determined from the DNA. The table for this sample lists 35,000 or so clones; 84% of them were counted only once. The top ten hold roughly 1.7% of the sample.

The study at large found these results: The cohort was small, and no association was found between shared CDR3 numbers and age, concordance or disease severity. Simpson clonality was generally low (median around 0.0094), suggesting a naive-dominated repertoire, with higher clonality in the most severely affected patients. In 13 of 16 pairs, V gene usage most closely resembled the co-twin's, and the same held for J usage in 8 of 16 pairs, a pattern suggesting genetic constraints. Sharing of nucleotide-identical clonotypes was significantly greater within monozygotic CF twin pairs than between unrelated CF individuals (P = 0.000026, Mann-Whitney).

V sheds 0 bases and J sheds 2 bases, leaving 7 bases between their ends. Taken from the germline V gene, the CDR1 and CDR2 loops are MGHRA and YSYEKL. The CDR3 goes from the cysteine to the phenylalanine over 14 residues. Of all the DNA, just the CDR3 is kept, 42 bases in frame from base 1. In the case of this clone: No cognate antigen has been identified for it. Per-nucleotide qualities are absent, and no much larger clonotype sits a single base away.

The clonotype was recovered from a girl aged 2 to 9 with cystic fibrosis. The chain employs TRBV4-1 and TRBJ2-5; TRBD1 is a weak D gene call, 5 bases matching. The sample comprised blood. In nucleotide form, the sequence is TGCGCCAGCAGCCAAGATAGGGGTCAAGAGACCCAGTACTTC. The resulting protein is CASSQDRGQETQYF.